This TCR beta chain was documented in a study of monozygotic twins with inflammatory bowel disease. About this clonotype: The antigen is undetermined.

Total RNA, at 3500 ng, went into every TCR library. Eight separate reactions for every sample produced the cDNA. TCRdb reprocessed the 5' RACE reads and stores each CDR3 protein as one record, lacking DNA. Its listing shows just over 300,000 distinct CDR3 sequences. Points from the study as a whole: No repertoire similarity difference was seen between concordant and discordant twins; power was possibly limited. Patient repertoire variability may have increased through differing immunosuppressive treatments.

The germline V gene has CDR1 SQVTM and CDR2 ANQGSEA. The CDR3 contains 15 residues. The source of this sequence is a human donor with ulcerative colitis or Crohn's disease, or a healthy co-twin of an affected twin (not recorded which). This chain uses TRBV29-1 with TRBJ2-3; with no DNA, the TCRdb D assignment of TRBD1 cannot be verified. The source material was blood. The chain's CDR3 is CSSRARGGWTDTQYF.